This T cell receptor beta chain was recovered during a study of CD8+ T cells in alopecia areata. Sequencing templates came from extracted RNA that was reverse transcribed into cDNA. Libraries were prepared by immunoSEQ multiplex PCR; TCRdb keeps only in-frame clonotypes and omits some of them. This sample has some 130,000 clones, with approximately 58% found just once. The CDR3 covers 14 residues. J gave up 4 bases and V 7 bases, and 8 bases lay outside the gene matches. Looked up from germline, CDR1 is MNHEY and CDR2 is SVGAGI. The J gene is TRBJ1-1, the V gene TRBV6-5, with TRBD1 matching over 8 bases. Here the sequenced sample was CD4+ T cells sorted from blood, taken at week 0. The sequence was collected from a human donor with alopecia areata. CDR3 sequence reads: CASMGGTGGTEAFF. The CDR3 DNA reads as TGTGCCAGCATGGGGGGAACAGGGGGCACTGAAGCTTTCTTT.